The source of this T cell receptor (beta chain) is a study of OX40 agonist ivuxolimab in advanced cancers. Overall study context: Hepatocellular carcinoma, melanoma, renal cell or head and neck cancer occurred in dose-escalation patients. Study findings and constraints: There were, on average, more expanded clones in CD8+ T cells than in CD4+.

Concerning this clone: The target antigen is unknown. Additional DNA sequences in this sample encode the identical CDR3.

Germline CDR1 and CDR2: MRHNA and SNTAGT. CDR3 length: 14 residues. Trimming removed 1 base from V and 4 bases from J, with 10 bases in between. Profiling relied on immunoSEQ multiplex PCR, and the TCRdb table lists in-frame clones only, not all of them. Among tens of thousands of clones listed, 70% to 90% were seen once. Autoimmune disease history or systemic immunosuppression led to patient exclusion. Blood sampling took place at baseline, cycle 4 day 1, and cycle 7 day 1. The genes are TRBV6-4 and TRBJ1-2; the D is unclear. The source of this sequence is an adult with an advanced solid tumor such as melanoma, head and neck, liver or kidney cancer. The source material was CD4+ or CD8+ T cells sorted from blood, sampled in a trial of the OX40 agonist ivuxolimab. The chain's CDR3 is CASSDYAGGYGYTF. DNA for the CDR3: TGTGCCAGCAGTGACTACGCGGGCGGCTATGGCTACACCTTC.